This entry is about one T cell receptor beta chain. Antigen: not known. Germline CDR1 MNHNY, CDR2 SVGAGI (reference sequence). CDR3 length: 16 residues. V shed 6 bases and J shed 0 bases, with 15 bases lying between them. This specimen comes from a study of T cell repertoires in cytomegalovirus infection. TCRdb re-called the reads through MiXCR, storing one row per CDR3 protein. Among roughly 920,000 distinct CDR3 sequences listed, about a third were seen once. Material: cultured CD8+ T cells from PBMCs, obtained from culture after CMV antigen stimulation. The sequence came from a human donor in good health (CMV status not recorded). Some clones in this sample may be carry-over from other donors' samples. V is TRBV6-6 and J is TRBJ2-1; weak D call: TRBD1 (6 bases). CDR3 loop: CASSLGAFSSYNEQFF. The DNA for the CDR3 is TGTGCCAGCAGCTTGGGGGCGTTCAGCTCCTACAATGAGCAGTTCTTC.